A single sample is the source of the 18 T cell receptor beta chains below, sequenced in a study of multiple sclerosis patients with progressive multifocal leukoencephalopathy. Time point here: more than 5 months of natalizumab therapy. Produced via immunoSEQ multiplex PCR; TCRdb's table is partial and in-frame only. The repertoire holds 25,000 to 35,000 clones, with about nine tenths as singletons. The sample here was PBMCs, taken from a patient treated with natalizumab. These receptors were obtained from a human donor with multiple sclerosis.

This sequence joins TRBV15 and TRBJ2-3; possible D gene TRBD2, 6 bases. Germline V gene lookup returns CDR1 LNHNV and CDR2 YYDKDF (reference sequence). CDR3 size: 18 residues. Trimming removed 0 bases at V and 4 bases at J, with 20 bases between. CDR3 in amino acids: CATSRDKAGPTNPDTQYF. The CDR3 DNA follows: TGTGCCACCAGCAGAGATAAGGCGGGACCTACGAACCCAGATACGCAGTATTTT.

The V and J genes are TRBV5-1 and TRBJ1-1; a possible D gene is TRBD1 (5 bases). The CDR3 is 14 amino acids. V dropped 6 bases and J dropped 0 bases, with 12 bases sitting between them. Per the germline V gene, CDR1 is SGHRS and CDR2 is YFSETQ. CDR3 loop: CASTSDRLNTEAFF. As DNA, the CDR3 is TGCGCCAGCACCTCCGACAGATTGAACACTGAAGCTTTCTTT.

Notes on this clone: The sample contains more than one DNA sequence encoding this CDR3. This chain uses TRBV19 with TRBJ1-2; 8 nucleotides agree with TRBD1. The V segment lost 5 bases and the J segment 3 bases; nucleotides outside the gene matches: 5. CDR1 is LNHDA, CDR2 SQIVND, per germline (reference sequence). The CDR3 is 14 residues long. CDR3 in amino acids: CASSLTGADYGYTF. CDR3 bases: TGTGCCAGTAGTTTGACAGGGGCGGACTATGGCTACACCTTC.

This rearrangement joins TRBV6-6 to TRBJ2-1; 15 bases agree with TRBD2. With 5 bases clipped from V and 9 bases from J, the junction kept 8 bases outside the gene matches. This CDR3 has 16 amino acids. In germline, CDR1 is MNHNY, CDR2 SVGAGI (reference sequence). The CDR3 is CASSPGLAGGEFEQFF. The CDR3 coding sequence is TGTGCCAGCAGTCCAGGACTAGCGGGAGGGGAATTTGAGCAGTTCTTC.

The chain couples TRBV28 to TRBJ2-7; possibly TRBD1 for D (5 bases). Germline CDR1 MDHEN, CDR2 SYDVKM. Trimming shortened V by 6 bases and J by 2 bases, and 11 bases separated the two germline ends. This CDR3 is 13 amino acids long. Written as DNA, the CDR3 is TGTGCCAGCAGGGGGCCGGGTACCTACGAGCAGTACTTC. It specifies CASRGPGTYEQYF.

A single count supports this clone. The chain combines TRBV6-5 with TRBJ1-2; the D gene is possibly TRBD1 (5 bases). This CDR3 has 13 residues. V lost 6 bases to trimming and J lost 2 bases, with 10 bases between them. Per the germline V gene, CDR1 is MNHEY and CDR2 is SVGAGI. For the CDR3, the DNA is TGTGCCAGCAGGACCGACAGAAACTATGGCTACACCTTC. Translated: CASRTDRNYGYTF.

The rearrangement joins TRBV30 to TRBJ2-3; tentatively, D is TRBD1 (6 bases). Germline V gene lookup returns CDR1 GTSNPN and CDR2 SVGIG (reference sequence). CDR3 length equals 14 residues. The V end lost 8 bases, the J end lost 0 bases, and 15 bases lay between the germline ends. CDR3 sequence (DNA): TGTGCCGGGACCACAGGGATCAGCACAGATACGCAGTATTTT. Its protein is CAGTTGISTDTQYF.

The chain carries TRBV19 and TRBJ2-2, with 10 bases aligning to TRBD1. Trimming removed 5 bases from V and 5 bases from J; junction bases left unmatched: 8. The CDR3 is made up of 16 amino acids. The germline CDR1 and CDR2 sequences are LNHDA and SQIVND (reference sequence). The CDR3 here is CASSFRTGGDTGELFF. In DNA form, the CDR3 reads TGTGCCAGTAGTTTCCGGACAGGGGGTGATACCGGGGAGCTGTTTTTT.

V is TRBV25-1 and J is TRBJ1-4; 9 bases agree with TRBD1. Germline loops: CDR1 MGHDK, CDR2 SYGVNS. The CDR3 totals 16 residues. The V and J ends lost 3 bases and 7 bases, in that order; junction bases with no gene match: 9. This CDR3 is CASSDSGTGQAEKLFF. CDR3 sequence (DNA): TGTGCCAGCAGTGATTCCGGGACAGGGCAGGCTGAAAAACTGTTTTTT.

This chain links TRBV28 with TRBJ1-5; D is ambiguous. Germline assignment: CDR1 MDHEN and CDR2 SYDVKM. This CDR3 spans 11 amino acids. V was clipped by 6 bases and J by 2 bases, with 2 bases between them. The CDR3 sequence is CASRGNQPQHF. CDR3 DNA sequence: TGTGCCAGCAGGGGCAATCAGCCCCAGCATTTT.

This chain joins TRBV7-2 and TRBJ2-2; 8 bases map to TRBD2. J gave up 3 bases and V 4 bases, and 7 bases lay outside the gene matches. Germline-derived CDR1 and CDR2 are SGHTA and FQGNSA. This CDR3 contains 16 residues. As DNA, the CDR3 is TGTGCCAGCAGCTGGGCGGGAGGAGGCTACACCGGGGAGCTGTTTTTT. It yields the protein CASSWAGGGYTGELFF.

This rearrangement joins TRBV29-1 to TRBJ1-2, with 11 bases fitting TRBD1. CDR3 size: 16 residues. With V trimmed by 0 bases and J by 7 bases, 10 bases remained unmatched. Germline-derived CDR1 and CDR2 are SQVTM and ANQGSEA. For the CDR3, the DNA is TGCAGCGTTGAAGATCTAATAGGACAGGGGGCTCTTGGCTACACCTTC. The encoded protein is CSVEDLIGQGALGYTF. Drawing the rest from reference TRBV29-1 and TRBJ1-2, the complete variable domain is SAVISQKPSRDICQRGTSLTIQCQVDSQVTMMFWYRQQPGQSLTLIATANQGSEATYESGFVIDKFPISRPNLTFSTLTVSNMSPEDSSIYLCSVEDLIGQGALGYTFGSGTRLTVV.

V usage is TRBV7-9 and J usage is TRBJ2-1; 9 bases are a match to TRBD2. The V gene's germline CDR1 is SEHNR and CDR2 FQNEAQ (reference sequence). The CDR3 length is 19 residues. J gave up 5 bases and V 3 bases, and 17 bases lay outside the gene matches. The CDR3 is CASSLAGLARAPNNNEQFF. The DNA of the CDR3 is TGTGCCAGCAGCTTGGCCGGACTAGCGCGAGCTCCAAACAACAATGAGCAGTTCTTC.

J is TRBJ2-7 and V is TRBV10-2; TRBD2 aligns across 7 bases. This CDR3 region has 13 residues. The junction had 1 base not matched to a gene; V was cut back by 4 bases and J by 1 base. In germline, CDR1 is WSHSY, CDR2 SAAADI. CDR3 residues: CASSARGSYEQYF. CDR3 DNA sequence: TGCGCCAGCAGTGCGCGGGGGTCCTACGAGCAGTACTTC.

This chain connects TRBV19 to TRBJ2-1; possibly TRBD2 for D (6 bases). The CDR3 covers 16 residues. V was shortened by 1 base and J by 7 bases, with 17 bases between the two germline ends. Germline V gene data show CDR1 as LNHDA and CDR2 as SQIVND (reference sequence). CDR3 coding DNA: TGTGCCAGTAGTATAGTGGCACAGTGGGAGGTGAATGAGCAGTTCTTC. This encodes CASSIVAQWEVNEQFF.

This clone was recorded only once. This chain uses TRBV5-4 with TRBJ1-6, with TRBD1 matching 9 bases. Germline V gives CDR1 SGHNT, CDR2 YYREEE (reference sequence). The length of the CDR3 is 15 residues. With V trimmed by 2 bases and J by 7 bases, 4 bases remained unmatched. CDR3 DNA: TGTGCCAGCAGCTTTTCCGGGACAGGGAATTCACCCCTCCACTTT. This sequence encodes CASSFSGTGNSPLHF.

This clone came up once. The chain links TRBV9 to TRBJ2-1; D perhaps matches TRBD2 (5 bases). The CDR3 spans 15 residues. V lost 3 bases and J lost 5, with 15 bases in between. Per the germline V gene, CDR1 is SGDLS and CDR2 is YYNGEE. The CDR3 protein is CASSGGSVANNEQFF. CDR3 coding DNA: TGTGCCAGCAGCGGCGGGTCCGTGGCGAACAATGAGCAGTTCTTC.

V usage is TRBV11-2 and J usage is TRBJ2-1; tentatively, D is TRBD2 (6 bases). CDR1 and CDR2 from the germline V gene are SGHAT and FQNNGV. This CDR3 spans 16 amino acids. Trimming took off 4 bases at V and 1 base at J, with 14 bases between the two ends. The CDR3 bases are TGTGCCAGCAGCTCGGGCGGGACTTTTTCCTACAATGAGCAGTTCTTC. This sequence encodes CASSSGGTFSYNEQFF.